The 14 T cell receptor beta chains given below trace back to one sample, sequenced in a study of T cells in Graves' hyperthyroidism and ophthalmopathy. The CDR3 regions of TCR beta were amplified from RNA transcripts. With the HTBI primer set, the TCR CDR3 went through a first round of RT-PCR. One entry per CDR3 protein results from TCRdb running MiXCR on the multiplex PCR reads. The repertoire consists of about 770,000 distinct CDR3 sequences, with around 20% occurring once and the leading ten covering about a sixth. Source material: blood. Receptors originate from a woman between 50 and 59 years old with Graves' hyperthyroidism that later progressed to Graves' ophthalmopathy.

The rearrangement uses TRBV4-1 and TRBJ2-3; no clear D gene. This CDR3 spans 12 amino acids. CDR1 is MGHRA, CDR2 YSYEKL, per germline. V lost 2 bases and J lost 4, with 4 bases in between. CDR3 sequence (DNA): TGCGCCAGCAGCCAATTCTCAGATACGCAGTATTTT. Translation gives CASSQFSDTQYF.

This chain links TRBV4-1 with TRBJ2-5; 10 bases are shared with TRBD2. V shed 3 bases, J shed 5 bases, and the junction held 9 bases outside the gene matches. The germline gives CDR1 MGHRA, CDR2 YSYEKL. The CDR3 extends over 16 amino acids. CDR3 DNA: TGCGCCAGCAGCCAGACAAGCGGGGGGGCCGCCGAGACCCAGTACTTC. Residues: CASSQTSGGAAETQYF.

The chain joins TRBV7-3 to TRBJ2-7; D is perhaps TRBD2 (6 bases). Trimming stripped 4 bases from V and 6 bases from J, with 13 bases between. Germline CDR1 SGHTA, CDR2 FQGTGA. This CDR3 is 13 amino acids long. CDR3 bases: TGTGCCAGCAGCTCGGGGGACTTGGGCGAGCAGTACTTC. This gives the protein CASSSGDLGEQYF. Full variable domain (remainder filled in from reference TRBV7-3 and TRBJ2-7): GAGVSQTPSNKVTEKGKYVELRCDPISGHTALYWYRQSLGQGPEFLIYFQGTGAADDSGLPNDRFFAVRPEGSVSTLKIQRTERGDSAVYLCASSSGDLGEQYFGPGTRLTVT.

This chain links TRBV5-1 with TRBJ2-5; D tentatively reads TRBD1 or TRBD2 (5 bases each). CDR1 and CDR2 from the germline V gene are SGHRS and YFSETQ. V was trimmed by 3 bases and J by 2 bases, leaving 17 bases between them. This CDR3 is built from 16 residues. This chain's CDR3 is CASSWGTGTEQETQYF. The CDR3 nucleotides are TGCGCCAGCAGCTGGGGGACCGGGACGGAACAAGAGACCCAGTACTTC.

In its sample, this clonotype was seen many times. J is TRBJ2-7 and V is TRBV9, with 7 nucleotides matching TRBD1. J gave up 5 bases and V 1 base, and 15 bases lay outside the gene matches. CDR3 length: 17 residues. Germline V gene sequence: CDR1 SGDLS, CDR2 YYNGEE. The CDR3 loop is CASSVRGDSLPRDEQYF. CDR3 bases: TGTGCCAGCAGCGTAAGAGGGGACAGCCTCCCACGGGACGAGCAGTACTTC.

This clonotype appeared a few times. J is TRBJ1-5 and V is TRBV20-1; D not resolved. In germline, CDR1 is DFQATT, CDR2 SNEGSKA (reference sequence). This CDR3 has 13 amino acids. Trimming left V 5 bases short and J 2 bases short, with 10 bases between. The CDR3 nucleotides are TGCAGTGCTCTTAACCGCGGCAATCAGCCCCAGCATTTT. Translating gives CSALNRGNQPQHF.

This clonotype has at least ten counts. The rearrangement uses TRBV12-3 or TRBV12-4 and TRBJ2-5; 9 bases match TRBD1. The V segment lost 1 base and the J segment 2 bases; nucleotides outside the gene matches: 8. The CDR3 consists of 17 residues. The CDR3 DNA reads as TGTGCCAGCAGTTTAGAGGGACAGGGTCCTTGGCAAGAGACCCAGTACTTC. Amino acid sequence: CASSLEGQGPWQETQYF.

The chain joins TRBV30 to TRBJ2-2, with D maybe TRBD2 (5 bases). CDR3 length: 13 residues. Germline CDR1 is GTSNPN and CDR2 is SVGIG (reference sequence). V was pared by 2 bases and J by 7 bases, with 11 bases between. Here the CDR3 reads CAWSKLDVGELFF. CDR3 DNA: TGTGCCTGGAGTAAACTAGACGTCGGGGAGCTGTTTTTT.

This clonotype turned up a few times. The gene calls are TRBV20-1 and TRBJ2-7; tentatively, D is TRBD2 (5 bases). From germline, CDR1 is DFQATT and CDR2 SNEGSKA (reference sequence). The CDR3 contains 15 residues. V was pared by 3 bases and J by 1 base, with 16 bases between. The CDR3 loop is CSASPSSSLSYEQYF. In DNA, the CDR3 is TGCAGTGCTAGTCCTTCTAGCTCTCTTTCCTACGAGCAGTACTTC.

This clonotype turned up a few times. V gene TRBV6-1 combines with J gene TRBJ1-1, with 10 bases matching TRBD1. The trim removed 4 bases at V and 6 bases at J, leaving 8 bases unmatched. Germline V gene sequence: CDR1 MNHNS, CDR2 SASEGT. The CDR3 runs to 15 residues. This chain's CDR3 is CASSVRGQGLPEAFF. CDR3 in DNA: TGTGCCAGCAGTGTGCGGGGACAGGGGTTACCTGAAGCTTTCTTT.

This clonotype was found a few times. The CDR3 region is CATSVGDQPQHF. The CDR3 bases are TGTGCCACCAGTGTGGGCGATCAGCCCCAGCATTTT. The chain combines TRBV24-1 with TRBJ1-5; D is unresolved. This CDR3 contains 12 residues. Trimming cost V 5 bases and J 5 bases, with 6 bases left between them. Germline V lookup: CDR1 KGHDR, CDR2 SFDVKD.

This clonotype was detected only a few times. Here the CDR3 reads CASSMGSGVQETQYF. CDR3 in DNA: TGCGCCAGCAGCATGGGCTCGGGGGTCCAAGAGACCCAGTACTTC. The V and J genes are TRBV5-1 and TRBJ2-5; D might be TRBD2 (6 bases). The CDR3 is 15 amino acids. V lost 4 bases and J 1 base, leaving 14 bases between the germline ends. Germline CDR1 reads SGHRS; CDR2 reads YFSETQ.

The chain couples TRBV5-1 to TRBJ2-1; TRBD2 might be the D (6 bases). The V gene lost 0 bases and the J gene lost 2 bases, with 12 bases spanning the gap. CDR1 and CDR2 from the germline V gene are SGHRS and YFSETQ. The CDR3 spans 16 residues. DNA for the CDR3: TGCGCCAGCAGCTTGGGTGGAGGGCCCGCCTACAATGAGCAGTTCTTC. This sequence encodes CASSLGGGPAYNEQFF.

This clonotype showed up many times. The chain combines TRBV5-1 with TRBJ1-1; possible D gene TRBD1, 5 bases. Trimming took off 7 bases at V and 3 bases at J, with 13 bases between the two ends. Germline lookup yields CDR1 SGHRS and CDR2 YFSETQ. The CDR3 has 13 residues. The CDR3 is CASSTVVHTEAFF. CDR3 sequence (DNA): TGCGCCAGCTCGACAGTTGTGCACACTGAAGCTTTCTTT.